This entry is about one T cell receptor beta chain. The germline CDR1 and CDR2 sequences are LGHNA and YSLEER. V was clipped by 4 bases and J by 10 bases, with 20 bases between them. The CDR3 is made up of 15 amino acids. This entry belongs to a study of CD8+ T cells in alopecia areata. After isolation, RNA underwent reverse transcription to generate cDNA as the sequencing template. Measured with immunoSEQ multiplex PCR; TCRdb has only the in-frame clones, and not every one. Here the sample spans about 64,000 clones, 44% being singletons. Alopecia areata patients gave lesional scalp punch biopsies and peripheral blood samples.

This chain joins TRBV4-3 and TRBJ2-1, with TRBD2 as a possible D gene (5 bases). The sequence came from a human donor with alopecia areata. Sequenced material: NKG2D-low CD8+ T cells sorted from blood. The CDR3 here is CASSRSGLVGGEQFF. The DNA of the CDR3 is TGCGCCAGCAGCCGCTCAGGTCTAGTCGGAGGCGAGCAGTTCTTC.